These 25 T cell receptor beta chains came from one sample sequenced in a study of OX40 agonist ivuxolimab in advanced cancers. TCRdb's copy holds only in-frame clones and misses some; the assay was immunoSEQ multiplex PCR. Counted here are over 55,000 clones, less than 90% occurring once; the ten biggest clones make up around 0.75%. The sample here was CD4+ or CD8+ T cells sorted from blood, taken in a trial of the OX40 agonist ivuxolimab. The source is an adult with an advanced solid tumor such as melanoma, head and neck, liver or kidney cancer.

This sequence joins TRBV5-4 and TRBJ2-5; TRBD1 matches 7 bases. CDR3 length: 16 amino acids. Unmatched junction bases numbered 14, after V lost 4 bases and J lost 5 bases. Germline V gene data show CDR1 as SGHNT and CDR2 as YYREEE (reference sequence). The CDR3 loop reads CASSTQDRLDLETQYF. The CDR3 region has the DNA TGTGCCAGCAGCACCCAGGACAGGCTGGACTTGGAGACCCAGTACTTC.

The chain couples TRBV19 to TRBJ2-7, with 7 bases that match TRBD1. Germline V gene data show CDR1 as LNHDA and CDR2 as SQIVND (reference sequence). The CDR3 totals 13 residues. Trimming removed 10 bases from V and 2 bases from J; junction bases left unmatched: 8. The CDR3 bases are TGTGCCACCGAGGACAGGCGAACCTACGAGCAGTACTTC. It specifies CATEDRRTYEQYF. Full variable domain (rest looked up from reference TRBV19 and TRBJ2-7): DGGITQSPKYLFRKEGQNVTLSCEQNLNHDAMYWYRQDPGQGLRLIYYSQIVNDFQKGDIAEGYSVSREKKESFPLTVTSAQKNPTAFYLCATEDRRTYEQYFGPGTRLTVT.

This clone came up a few times. The V and J genes are TRBV28 and TRBJ1-2; no clear D. Germline V lookup: CDR1 MDHEN, CDR2 SYDVKM. The CDR3 contains 12 residues. The ends were cut back, 6 bases at V and 3 bases at J, with 8 bases in the middle. CDR3 DNA: TGTGCCAGCAGCCGTAGGGACTATGGCTACACCTTC. Translation gives CASSRRDYGYTF.

The rearrangement joins TRBV9 to TRBJ2-3; no clear D. This CDR3 contains 14 residues. CDR1 is SGDLS, CDR2 YYNGEE, per germline. V was pared by 5 bases and J by 0 bases, with 10 bases between. CDR3 nucleotides: TGTGCCAGCAGTAAGGGTTGGAGCACAGATACGCAGTATTTT. Its translation is CASSKGWSTDTQYF.

The chain uses TRBV29-1 and TRBJ2-4; the D gene is possibly TRBD2 (6 bases). The CDR3 extends over 11 amino acids. Per germline, CDR1 SQVTM and CDR2 ANQGSEA. Trimming took off 7 bases at V and 8 bases at J, with 12 bases between the two ends. The CDR3 sequence is CSAGQRDIQYF. CDR3 DNA sequence: TGCAGCGCCGGCCAGCGGGACATTCAGTACTTC.

This chain connects TRBV18 to TRBJ2-5; D possibly corresponds to TRBD1 (5 bases). The CDR3 spans 13 residues. V shed 4 bases and J shed 0 bases, with 6 bases lying between them. Per the germline V gene, CDR1 is KGHSH and CDR2 is LQKENI. The CDR3 here is CASSRTYQETQYF. The CDR3 DNA follows: TGTGCCAGCTCACGGACATACCAAGAGACCCAGTACTTC.

The chain uses TRBV10-3 and TRBJ2-1, with D perhaps TRBD2 (6 bases). V lost 6 bases and J 3 bases, leaving 15 bases between the germline ends. The length of the CDR3 is 15 residues. Per the germline V gene, CDR1 is ENHRY and CDR2 is SYGVKD. The CDR3 DNA follows: TGTGCCATCAGCCCCTCTAGCGACCGCTACAATGAGCAGTTCTTC. Translated: CAISPSSDRYNEQFF.

The chain has TRBV11-3 and TRBJ2-3; 7 bases fit TRBD1. CDR3 length: 14 residues. Germline lookup yields CDR1 SGHNT and CDR2 YENEEA. V lost 5 bases to trimming and J lost 0 bases; unmatched junction nucleotides: 2. The CDR3 DNA reads TGTGCCAGCAGCCTGGACAGGAGCACAGATACGCAGTATTTT. Amino acid sequence: CASSLDRSTDTQYF.

The genes are TRBV7-2 and TRBJ2-6; no clear D. The CDR3 covers 15 residues. The germline CDR1 and CDR2 sequences are SGHTA and FQGNSA. V lost 5 bases and J 0 bases, leaving 8 bases between the germline ends. CDR3 coding DNA: TGTGCCAGCAGCCTATCCACCTCTGGGGCCAACGTCCTGACTTTC. It yields the protein CASSLSTSGANVLTF.

The J gene is TRBJ1-4, the V gene TRBV7-9, with no clear D. Trimming stripped 4 bases from V and 0 bases from J, with 15 bases between. The CDR3 runs to 17 residues. CDR1 SEHNR and CDR2 FQNEAQ come from the germline V gene (reference sequence). Written as DNA, the CDR3 is TGTGCCAGCAGCTACGGGAGGAAAATTGCAACTAATGAAAAACTGTTTTTT. Protein product: CASSYGRKIATNEKLFF.

The chain employs TRBV5-1 and TRBJ2-3; tentative D call: TRBD1 (6 bases). V lost 2 bases and J lost 1, with 8 bases in between. The CDR3 has 14 amino acids. CDR1 is SGHRS and CDR2 is YFSETQ in the germline V gene. CDR3: CASSFAGGTDTQYF. The CDR3 nucleotides are TGCGCCAGCAGCTTTGCAGGGGGCACAGATACGCAGTATTTT. The complete variable domain, with remaining parts taken from reference TRBV5-1 and TRBJ2-3, reads KAGVTQTPRYLIKTRGQQVTLSCSPISGHRSVSWYQQTPGQGLQFLFEYFSETQRNKGNFPGRFSGRQFSNSRSEMNVSTLELGDSALYLCASSFAGGTDTQYFGPGTRLTVL.

J is TRBJ1-2 and V is TRBV28; the D is unclear. This CDR3 is built from 16 residues. Looked up from germline, CDR1 is MDHEN and CDR2 is SYDVKM. Trimming took 8 bases from V and 4 from J, leaving 23 bases between them. CDR3 in DNA: TGTGCCAGCCTATCCTTAGAGAGTGAACAAGGCTATGGCTACACCTTC. It codes for CASLSLESEQGYGYTF.

The rearrangement links TRBV7-2 to TRBJ2-3; TRBD2 matches 16 bases. The germline V gene has CDR1 SGHTA and CDR2 FQGNSA. The V and J ends lost 1 base and 0 bases, in that order; junction bases with no gene match: 1. The CDR3 length is 18 residues. CDR3 residues: CASSLVGLAGGSTDTQYF. The CDR3 DNA is TGTGCCAGCAGCTTAGTGGGACTAGCGGGGGGGAGCACAGATACGCAGTATTTT.

The genes are TRBV15 and TRBJ2-7; TRBD2 might be the D (5 bases). Germline V lookup: CDR1 LNHNV, CDR2 YYDKDF (reference sequence). The germline V and J ends were trimmed by 0 bases and 0 bases, with 9 bases remaining between them. The CDR3 has 15 amino acids. The CDR3 sequence is CATSRDPGSSYEQYF. In nucleotides, the CDR3 is TGTGCCACCAGCAGAGACCCGGGGTCCTCCTACGAGCAGTACTTC. The variable domain in full, with the rest retrieved from reference TRBV15 and TRBJ2-7, is DAMVIQNPRYQVTQFGKPVTLSCSQTLNHNVMYWYQQKSSQAPKLLFHYYDKDFNNEADTPDNFQSRRPNTSFCFLDIRSPGLGDTAMYLCATSRDPGSSYEQYFGPGTRLTVT.

The CDR3: CSVETLWGVVGQYF. The CDR3 nucleotides read TGCAGCGTTGAAACTTTGTGGGGCGTGGTGGGGCAGTATTTT. The V and J genes are TRBV29-1 and TRBJ2-3; TRBD1 might be the D (5 bases). Trimming removed 2 bases at V and 11 bases at J, with 20 bases between. CDR3 length: 14 amino acids. The germline V gene has CDR1 SQVTM and CDR2 ANQGSEA.

DNA for the CDR3: TGTGCCAGCAGCTTGGGGCAGAATTCCTACGAGCAGTACTTC. Amino acid sequence: CASSLGQNSYEQYF. This chain links TRBV11-2 with TRBJ2-5; tentatively, D is TRBD1 (5 bases). The J call is uncertain, as TRBJ2-7 better fits the DNA end. This CDR3 contains 14 residues. Germline lookup yields CDR1 SGHAT and CDR2 FQNNGV.

The gene calls are TRBV7-3 and TRBJ1-1; 7 nucleotides agree with TRBD1. There are 14 residues in the CDR3. Trimming took 5 bases from V and 0 from J; bases not matched to a gene: 3. CDR1 and CDR2 from the germline V gene are SGHTA and FQGTGA. CDR3 coding DNA: TGTGCCAGCAGCCCGGGACAGATGAACACTGAAGCTTTCTTT. Translating gives CASSPGQMNTEAFF.

This chain joins TRBV10-2 and TRBJ1-6; D possibly corresponds to TRBD1 (6 bases). Germline assignment: CDR1 WSHSY and CDR2 SAAADI. The germline V and J ends were trimmed by 3 bases and 5 bases, with 11 bases remaining between them. The CDR3 consists of 15 residues. The CDR3 bases are TGCGCCAGCAGTGAAGGACAGACTAATAATTCACCCCTCCACTTT. It translates to CASSEGQTNNSPLHF.

The genes are TRBV5-6 and TRBJ2-7; 9 positions match TRBD2. The CDR3 extends over 16 amino acids. The trim removed 0 bases at V and 0 bases at J, leaving 4 bases unmatched. Germline V gene data show CDR1 as SGHDT and CDR2 as YYEEEE. CDR3 region: CASSLGLAGTSYEQYF. The CDR3 region has the DNA TGTGCCAGCAGCTTGGGGCTAGCGGGGACCTCCTACGAGCAGTACTTC.

The rearrangement links TRBV30 to TRBJ2-3, with 8 bases matching TRBD2. The CDR3 has 13 amino acids. The germline V gene has CDR1 GTSNPN and CDR2 SVGIG (reference sequence). The CDR3 here is CGYGGGLTDTQYF. CDR3 bases: TGTGGCTATGGCGGGGGGCTCACAGATACGCAGTATTTT. Using reference TRBV30 and TRBJ2-3 for the parts outside the CDR3, the full variable domain is SQTIHQWPATLVQPVGSPLSLECTVEGTSNPNLYWYRQAAGRGLQLLFYSVGIGQISSEVPQNLSASRPQDRQFILSSKKLLLSDSGFYLCGYGGGLTDTQYFGPGTRLTVL.

This chain uses TRBV4-3 with TRBJ2-7, with a possible D match to TRBD2 (6 bases). The CDR3 is 15 amino acids. V gave up 4 bases and J gave up 2 bases, with 15 bases separating them. In germline, CDR1 is LGHNA, CDR2 YSLEER. The DNA of the CDR3 is TGCGCCAGCAGCCGGGCGGGACTGCCCACCTACGAGCAGTACTTC. It is translated as CASSRAGLPTYEQYF.

The chain carries TRBV5-6 and TRBJ1-2, with D uncertain. V was cut by 0 bases and J by 3 bases, with 3 bases left in between. The germline CDR1 and CDR2 sequences are SGHDT and YYEEEE. The CDR3 consists of 12 residues. For the CDR3, the DNA is TGTGCCAGCAGCTTGGCGGACTATGGCTACACCTTC. Its protein product is CASSLADYGYTF.

This clone is a singleton in its sample. The CDR3 nucleotides read TGTGCCAGCAGCATCGGACAATCCTATAATTCACCCCTCCACTTT. Translation gives CASSIGQSYNSPLHF. The chain employs TRBV7-9 and TRBJ1-6; D is possibly TRBD1 (5 bases). The CDR3 consists of 15 residues. The V gene's germline CDR1 is SEHNR and CDR2 FQNEAQ (reference sequence). Trimming took off 5 bases at V and 1 base at J, with 9 bases between the two ends.

This clone was recorded once. This chain joins TRBV28 and TRBJ1-2; 7 bases match TRBD1. The germline gives CDR1 MDHEN, CDR2 SYDVKM. V shed 6 bases and J 3 bases; nucleotides not matched to a gene: 7. The CDR3 has 14 residues. The CDR3 region has the DNA TGTGCCAGCAGCCCGGGGGGACAGTACTATGGCTACACCTTC. Translation gives CASSPGGQYYGYTF.

This sequence joins TRBV5-1 and TRBJ2-3, with 7 bases fitting TRBD1. This CDR3 spans 14 amino acids. J lost 6 bases, V lost 4 bases, and 8 bases had no gene match. Germline V lookup: CDR1 SGHRS, CDR2 YFSETQ. The CDR3 DNA reads TGCGCCAGCAGCCCCGGGACAGCTCGGGATACGCAGTATTTT. Translating gives CASSPGTARDTQYF.